These 27 T cell receptor beta chains were sequenced from one sample in a study of cytomegalovirus exposure and HLA in healthy donors. Use of 60 Vbeta and 13 Jbeta primers characterized the PCR. Clones were sequenced by immunoSEQ multiplex PCR, and TCRdb holds only the in-frame ones, with some missing. The repertoire has 200,000 to 250,000 clones, about 84% of them found once; the top ten carry around 1.2%. The sequenced sample consisted of PBMCs. The receptors stem from a human donor in good health.

CDR3 sequence reads: CASSSRDREAFF. The CDR3 coding sequence is TGTGCCAGCAGCTCCCGGGACAGAGAAGCTTTCTTT. The rearrangement uses TRBV5-4 and TRBJ1-1, with 7 positions matching TRBD1. The V segment lost 3 bases and the J segment 8 bases; nucleotides outside the gene matches: 4. Looked up from germline, CDR1 is SGHNT and CDR2 is YYREEE (reference sequence). The CDR3 length is 12 residues.

The V gene is TRBV7-3, the J gene TRBJ1-1; 7 nucleotides line up with TRBD1. Losses at the gene ends were 2 bases for V and 5 bases for J; bases not matched to a gene: 5. Germline V gives CDR1 SGHTA, CDR2 FQGTGA. The CDR3 runs 14 residues. CDR3 sequence (DNA): TGTGCCAGCAGCTTATCAGGGGGAGGAACTGAAGCTTTCTTT. Residues: CASSLSGGGTEAFF.

Regarding this clone: A junction boundary mismatches the germline segment, possibly from a read error. The rearrangement uses TRBV7-9 and TRBJ1-1, with D maybe TRBD1 (5 bases). The CDR3 is 15 amino acids. Germline V gives CDR1 SEHNR, CDR2 FQNEAQ (reference sequence). In nucleotides, the CDR3 is TGTTCCAGCAGCTTAGCGCAAGGCCGTGGGGGGGAAGCTTTCTTT. Its translation is CSSSLAQGRGGEAFF.

The CDR3 DNA reads TGCGCCAGCAGCTTGGGACTAGCGGGAGGGGAAGAGACCCAGTACTTC. It yields the protein CASSLGLAGGEETQYF. This chain uses TRBV5-1 with TRBJ2-5, with TRBD2 matching 14 bases. The CDR3 is 16 amino acids. With 0 bases clipped from V and 3 bases from J, the junction kept 1 base outside the gene matches. Germline V gene data show CDR1 as SGHRS and CDR2 as YFSETQ.

On this clone itself: At one of its ends the junction is not consistent with the germline gene, which may arise from a read error. The rearrangement joins TRBV7-9 to TRBJ1-2; 8 nucleotides match TRBD1. The CDR3 sequence is 14 residues long. Germline V gene lookup returns CDR1 SEHNR and CDR2 FQNEAQ (reference sequence). CDR3 DNA: TGTTCCAGCAGCTTAGAGTCAGGGGGCCGAGGCTACACCTTC. It translates to CSSSLESGGRGYTF. The entire variable domain, with the rest obtained from reference TRBV7-9 and TRBJ1-2, is as follows: DTGVSQNPRHKITKRGQNVTFRCDPISEHNRLYWYRQTLGQGPEFLTYFQNEAQLEKSRLLSDRFSAERPKGSFSTLEIQRTEQGDSAMYLCSSSLESGGRGYTFGSGTRLTVV.

V usage is TRBV5-8 and J usage is TRBJ2-7, with a possible D match to TRBD2 (6 bases). Looked up from germline, CDR1 is SGHTS and CDR2 is YDEGEE. The CDR3 loop spans 17 amino acids. Trimming removed 1 base from V and 7 bases from J, with 24 bases in between. The CDR3 is CASSLQLATSSLGEQYF. The CDR3 nucleotides read TGTGCCAGCAGCTTGCAGCTAGCGACCTCCTCCCTGGGGGAGCAGTACTTC.

The chain joins TRBV7-9 to TRBJ2-5; the D is unclear. The CDR3 length is 14 residues. V was shortened by 3 bases and J by 0 bases, with 8 bases between the two germline ends. From germline, CDR1 is SEHNR and CDR2 FQNEAQ (reference sequence). The CDR3 reads CASSFKEYQETQYF. The CDR3 DNA reads as TGTGCCAGCAGCTTTAAAGAGTACCAAGAGACCCAGTACTTC.

This rearrangement joins TRBV5-1 to TRBJ2-3, with TRBD2 identical over 7 bases. The V segment lost 6 bases and the J segment 4 bases; nucleotides outside the gene matches: 8. Germline values: CDR1 SGHRS, CDR2 YFSETQ. The CDR3 runs 14 residues. The CDR3 nucleotides are TGCGCCAGCAAAGTCGGCGGGAGCCCAGATACGCAGTATTTT. Its translation is CASKVGGSPDTQYF.

The rearrangement links TRBV27 to TRBJ1-5, with unresolved D. The CDR3 totals 13 residues. The germline V gene has CDR1 MNHEY and CDR2 SMNVEV (reference sequence). Trimming took 2 bases from V and 4 from J, leaving 6 bases between them. The CDR3 sequence: CASSLRDNQPQHF. CDR3 nucleotide sequence: TGTGCCAGCAGTTTACGGGATAATCAGCCCCAGCATTTT.

The chain has TRBV7-3 and TRBJ1-1, with TRBD1 matching 7 bases. CDR1 is SGHTA and CDR2 is FQGTGA in the germline V gene. The CDR3 extends over 14 amino acids. V lost 0 bases and J lost 7; bases outside the gene matches: 5. CDR3 in DNA: TGTGCCAGCAGCTTAACTAGTAACAGGGGTGAAGCTTTCTTT. This encodes CASSLTSNRGEAFF.

This clone has more than one count but fewer than ten. V is TRBV6-6 and J is TRBJ1-3, with a possible D match to TRBD1 (6 bases). V was shortened by 4 bases and J by 0 bases, with 10 bases between the two germline ends. CDR1 is MNHNY, CDR2 SVGAGI, per germline (reference sequence). The CDR3 length is 15 residues. CDR3 DNA sequence: TGTGCCAGCAGTTTACAGGGTCTCTCTGGAAACACCATATATTTT. Translated, it gives CASSLQGLSGNTIYF.

This sequence joins TRBV27 and TRBJ2-2, with 7 bases matching TRBD2. Germline V gene data show CDR1 as MNHEY and CDR2 as SMNVEV (reference sequence). V gave up 7 bases and J gave up 2 bases; unmatched junction bases: 7. CDR3 length: 15 residues. For the CDR3, the DNA is TGTGCCAGCACCCTCGGGGGGTTCAACACCGGGGAGCTGTTTTTT. It translates to CASTLGGFNTGELFF.

Written as DNA, the CDR3 is TGTGCCAGCAGCCCAACCGGGACAGTTAAGAATGAGCAGTTCTTC. It is translated as CASSPTGTVKNEQFF. The chain combines TRBV4-2 with TRBJ2-1, with 7 bases fitting TRBD1. The CDR3 length is 15 residues. Germline-derived CDR1 and CDR2 are LGHNA and YNFKEQ. V trimming: 4 bases; J trimming: 7 bases; junction bases outside the gene matches: 10.

V is TRBV9 and J is TRBJ2-5, with 8 bases lining up with TRBD2. Germline V gene lookup returns CDR1 SGDLS and CDR2 YYNGEE. The CDR3 is 18 amino acids. The V and J ends lost 0 bases and 1 base, in that order; junction bases with no gene match: 11. The chain's CDR3 is CASSVAVETSDFQETQYF. CDR3 sequence (DNA): TGTGCCAGCAGCGTAGCGGTGGAGACTAGCGACTTCCAAGAGACCCAGTACTTC. The entire variable domain, with the rest obtained from reference TRBV9 and TRBJ2-5, is as follows: DSGVTQTPKHLITATGQRVTLRCSPRSGDLSVYWYQQSLDQGLQFLIQYYNGEERAKGNILERFSAQQFPDLHSELNLSSLELGDSALYFCASSVAVETSDFQETQYFGPGTRLLVL.

The V gene is TRBV4-2, the J gene TRBJ1-1; TRBD1 aligns across 10 bases. CDR1 and CDR2 from the germline V gene are LGHNA and YNFKEQ. The V gene end was trimmed by 5 bases and the J gene end by 6 bases; junction bases not matched to a gene: 6. CDR3 length: 14 residues. The chain's CDR3 is CASSNRDRGAEAFF. The CDR3 bases are TGTGCCAGCAGCAACCGGGACAGGGGAGCTGAAGCTTTCTTT.

The chain uses TRBV29-1 and TRBJ2-7; 7 positions agree with TRBD2. Germline CDR1 reads SQVTM; CDR2 reads ANQGSEA. With V trimmed by 6 bases and J by 0 bases, 5 bases remained unmatched. This CDR3 is built from 13 residues. In nucleotides, the CDR3 is TGCAGCGTACGGGGAGGGGACTCCTACGAGCAGTACTTC. It translates to CSVRGGDSYEQYF.

This sequence joins TRBV6-5 and TRBJ2-1; 14 nucleotides line up with TRBD2. CDR1 MNHEY and CDR2 SVGAGI come from the germline V gene. V was clipped by 6 bases and J by 10 bases; unmatched bases: 5. This CDR3 is built from 14 residues. In DNA, the CDR3 is TGTGCCAGCAGCCAGGGACTAGCGGGAGACGAGCAGTTCTTC. Translation: CASSQGLAGDEQFF.

The rearrangement links TRBV19 to TRBJ2-3, with unresolved D. Per germline, CDR1 LNHDA and CDR2 SQIVND (reference sequence). This CDR3 has 13 amino acids. The V end lost 5 bases, the J end lost 5 bases, and 11 bases lay between the germline ends. The CDR3: CASSPVVRDTQYF. CDR3 nucleotide sequence: TGTGCCAGTAGTCCGGTAGTGAGAGATACGCAGTATTTT.

The V call is TRBV28, the J call TRBJ2-7; 8 bases are a match to TRBD1. The CDR3 is 13 residues long. Germline-derived CDR1 and CDR2 are MDHEN and SYDVKM. V lost 7 bases to trimming and J lost 3 bases; unmatched junction nucleotides: 5. The CDR3 coding sequence is TGTGCCAGCAAAAGACAGGGGTACTACGAGCAGTACTTC. Amino acid sequence: CASKRQGYYEQYF.

The rearrangement joins TRBV6-6 to TRBJ1-4, with TRBD1 identical over 8 bases. Germline V CDR1 and CDR2: MNHNY, SVGAGI (reference sequence). This CDR3 is built from 15 residues. After removal of 4 bases from V and 3 bases from J, the junction contained 4 bases not matched to a gene. In nucleotides, the CDR3 is TGTGCCAGCAGTTTTCAGGGGGCCTCTAATGAAAAACTGTTTTTT. This codes for CASSFQGASNEKLFF.

The genes are TRBV11-2 and TRBJ2-7; D not resolved. CDR3 size: 13 residues. V gave up 3 bases and J gave up 1 base, with 7 bases separating them. Germline CDR1 is SGHAT and CDR2 is FQNNGV. CDR3 residues: CASSFVESYEQYF. CDR3 DNA: TGTGCCAGCAGCTTTGTCGAGTCCTACGAGCAGTACTTC. The full variable domain, rest sourced from reference TRBV11-2 and TRBJ2-7, is EAGVAQSPRYKIIEKRQSVAFWCNPISGHATLYWYQQILGQGPKLLIQFQNNGVVDDSQLPKDRFSAERLKGVDSTLKIQPAKLEDSAVYLCASSFVESYEQYFGPGTRLTVT.

This rearrangement joins TRBV28 to TRBJ1-5, with D hard to call. This CDR3 comprises 13 residues. Germline V gene data show CDR1 as MDHEN and CDR2 as SYDVKM. V gave up 5 bases and J gave up 3 bases, with 8 bases separating them. The CDR3 nucleotides are TGTGCCAGCAGTACGGGGTTCAATCAGCCCCAGCATTTT. As protein: CASSTGFNQPQHF.

J is TRBJ2-2 and V is TRBV14, with 7 bases lining up with TRBD1. The CDR3 has 14 amino acids. J was trimmed by 7 bases and V by 5 bases; bases with no gene match: 7. CDR1 and CDR2 (germline): SGHDN, FVKESK. The CDR3 coding sequence is TGTGCCAGCAGCTTCAGGACAGGAAACGGGGAGCTGTTTTTT. As protein: CASSFRTGNGELFF.

The chain joins TRBV19 to TRBJ2-6; D might be TRBD1 (5 bases). This CDR3 is 15 amino acids long. Germline V gives CDR1 LNHDA, CDR2 SQIVND (reference sequence). Trimming stripped 5 bases from V and 1 base from J, with 9 bases between. CDR3 nucleotide sequence: TGTGCCAGTAGTGAAGGGGATTCTGGGGCCAACGTCCTGACTTTC. It encodes CASSEGDSGANVLTF.

The V call is TRBV30, the J call TRBJ1-1; 9 bases are shared with TRBD1. The CDR3 runs 13 residues. Trimming removed 5 bases from V and 4 bases from J; junction bases left unmatched: 5. Germline lookup yields CDR1 GTSNPN and CDR2 SVGIG (reference sequence). The CDR3 spells CAWGGQGGTEAFF. Here the CDR3 DNA reads TGTGCCTGGGGGGGACAGGGAGGCACTGAAGCTTTCTTT.

As to this clone: The junction does not match germline at one end; this may be a read error. The chain uses TRBV7-9 and TRBJ2-1; 9 positions match TRBD2. Looked up from germline, CDR1 is SEHNR and CDR2 is FQNEAQ (reference sequence). The length of the CDR3 is 15 residues. CDR3 DNA: TGTGCCAGCAGCTTCCTAGCGGGATCCTCCAATGAGCAGTTCTTC. Protein: CASSFLAGSSNEQFF.

The chain couples TRBV2 to TRBJ1-1; a possible D gene is TRBD1 (5 bases). CDR3 length: 16 amino acids. The germline V gene has CDR1 SNHLY and CDR2 FYNNEI. Trimming removed 6 bases at V and 5 bases at J, with 22 bases between. The CDR3 loop is CASRDPAGGGGTEAFF. The CDR3 coding sequence is TGTGCCAGCAGGGATCCCGCGGGGGGTGGGGGAACTGAAGCTTTCTTT.